The source of this T cell receptor beta chain is a study of Graves' ophthalmopathy and Graves' hyperthyroidism. RNA transcripts were the template, and TCR beta CDR3 regions were amplified from them. Amplification began with first-round RT-PCR using HTBI primers, then second-round multiplex PCR was performed. TCRdb analysed the multiplex PCR reads with MiXCR anew, one entry per CDR3 protein. This sample has fewer than 350,000 distinct CDR3 sequences, with roughly a sixth found just once. V shed 5 bases, J shed 2 bases, and the junction held 9 bases outside the gene matches. The CDR3 is made up of 15 amino acids. CDR1 and CDR2 from the germline V gene are DFQATT and SNEGSKA (reference sequence). Overall study results and limits: For separating ophthalmopathy from stable hyperthyroidism, a 13-signature model gave over 85% sensitivity and approximately 80% specificity. Blood shared most expanded thyroid clonotypes above 0.001 frequency.

Ten or more counts support this clonotype. Its target is unknown. Sequencing was carried out using peripheral blood. The sequence derives from an adult man with Graves' ophthalmopathy. This chain connects TRBV20-1 to TRBJ2-7; TRBD2 aligns across 10 bases. The CDR3 nucleotides are TGCAGTGCTCAAGGACTAGCGGCTTTTACCTACGAGCAGTACTTC. This gives the protein CSAQGLAAFTYEQYF.